This T cell receptor (beta chain) was identified in a study of blood T cell repertoires in COVID-19. Study at large: There were acute and convalescent COVID-19 samples, and they came from the United States, Italy and Spain.

Participants' reported clinical history set cohort assignment. Donors in Cohort 3 counted as recovered after two negative PCRs, clearance, or symptom resolution. Authors' processing steps: Reference gene primer amplification yielded estimated nucleated cell counts. The method was immunoSEQ multiplex PCR; TCRdb's version includes in-frame clones alone and lacks a portion of them. For V, J and clone size, that table is used; D and trimming come from the DNA. The sample has some 430,000 clones, roughly 88% seen once. Germline-derived CDR1 and CDR2 are LNHDA and SQIVND (reference sequence). CDR3 length equals 13 residues. V was pared by 4 bases and J by 8 bases, with 0 bases of the junction left unmatched.

The gene calls are TRBV19 and TRBJ1-6; 9 bases are shared with TRBD1. Sequenced input: PBMCs or T cells enriched from blood (not recorded which). This receptor was taken from a man in his late teens or twenties who had recovered from COVID-19. The CDR3 region has the DNA TGTGCCAGTAGTAGGACAGGGGATTCACCCCTCCACTTT. It yields the protein CASSRTGDSPLHF. Filled out from reference TRBV19 and TRBJ1-6, the complete variable domain reads DGGITQSPKYLFRKEGQNVTLSCEQNLNHDAMYWYRQDPGQGLRLIYYSQIVNDFQKGDIAEGYSVSREKKESFPLTVTSAQKNPTAFYLCASSRTGDSPLHFGNGTRLTVT.